A single sample gave rise to the 12 T cell receptor beta chains below, sequenced in a study of blood T cell repertoires in COVID-19. The table came from immunoSEQ multiplex PCR; TCRdb's copy has only in-frame clones and leaves some out. The sample lists more than 100,000 clones; 80% to 90% were seen once. The sample taken for sequencing was peripheral blood. Receptors originate from a woman in her fifties or sixties with acute or convalescent COVID-19.

The genes are TRBV7-3 and TRBJ1-1; 8 bases fit TRBD1. Germline-derived CDR1 and CDR2 are SGHTA and FQGTGA. The CDR3 runs to 13 residues. The trim removed 3 bases at V and 3 bases at J, leaving 0 bases unmatched. For the CDR3, the DNA is TGTGCCAGCAGCTTGGACAGGGACACTGAAGCTTTCTTT. Residues: CASSLDRDTEAFF. Variable domain in full (rest from reference TRBV7-3 and TRBJ1-1): GAGVSQTPSNKVTEKGKYVELRCDPISGHTALYWYRQSLGQGPEFLIYFQGTGAADDSGLPNDRFFAVRPEGSVSTLKIQRTERGDSAVYLCASSLDRDTEAFFGQGTRLTVV.

CDR3 nucleotides: TGTGCCAGCAGTGAATACCGGGGACTTAGGGATACGCAGTATTTT. This sequence encodes CASSEYRGLRDTQYF. The chain has TRBV25-1 and TRBJ2-3; D possibly corresponds to TRBD2 (6 bases). In germline, CDR1 is MGHDK, CDR2 SYGVNS. V was shortened by 0 bases and J by 6 bases, with 13 bases between the two germline ends. This CDR3 has 15 residues.

The V gene is TRBV3-1 (or the pseudogene TRBV3-2), the J gene TRBJ1-2; D remains ambiguous. CDR1 and CDR2 from the germline V gene are LGHDT and YNNKEL (reference sequence). The CDR3 covers 13 residues. Trimming cost V 1 base and J 5 bases, with 8 bases left between them. The CDR3 here is CASSQVGGYGYTF. The DNA of the CDR3 is TGTGCCAGCAGCCAAGTAGGAGGATATGGCTACACCTTC.

In this sample, this clone turned up a few times. The V gene is TRBV3-1 (or the pseudogene TRBV3-2), the J gene TRBJ2-3, with a tentative D call TRBD1 (6 bases). The CDR3 loop spans 15 amino acids. With 4 bases removed from V and 2 bases from J, the gap between germline ends came to 13 bases. The germline V gene has CDR1 LGHDT and CDR2 YNNKEL (reference sequence). The CDR3 reads CASSPSTGLTDTQYF. The CDR3, as DNA: TGTGCCAGCAGCCCCTCGACAGGACTCACAGATACGCAGTATTTT.

The rearrangement links TRBV5-1 to TRBJ2-5; 13 bases align to TRBD2. Trimming took 7 bases from V and 4 from J; bases not matched to a gene: 7. CDR3 length: 15 residues. Germline V lookup: CDR1 SGHRS, CDR2 YFSETQ. CDR3 sequence: CASGLAGDLGETQYF. The CDR3 DNA follows: TGCGCCAGCGGACTAGCGGGAGATCTTGGAGAGACCCAGTACTTC.

This rearrangement joins TRBV2 to TRBJ1-5; D is unresolved. CDR1 is SNHLY, CDR2 FYNNEI, per germline. V lost 4 bases and J 1 base, leaving 11 bases between the germline ends. The CDR3 runs to 15 residues. The CDR3 DNA follows: TGTGCCAGCAGTGCCGACACCATCAGCAATCAGCCCCAGCATTTT. It is translated as CASSADTISNQPQHF.

The chain uses TRBV5-1 and TRBJ1-3; 9 bases agree with TRBD1. This CDR3 region has 16 residues. With 4 bases clipped from V and 0 bases from J, the junction kept 5 bases outside the gene matches. Looked up from germline, CDR1 is SGHRS and CDR2 is YFSETQ. In DNA form, the CDR3 reads TGCGCCAGCAGCATGGGGACAGGGAGCTCTGGAAACACCATATATTTT. It codes for CASSMGTGSSGNTIYF.

This chain links TRBV25-1 with TRBJ1-2; D is uncertain. Trimming took off 2 bases at V and 4 bases at J, with 11 bases between the two ends. The length of the CDR3 is 14 residues. Germline V gives CDR1 MGHDK, CDR2 SYGVNS. CDR3 residues: CASSEESRGYGYTF. The CDR3 DNA reads TGTGCCAGCAGTGAAGAAAGTCGCGGCTATGGCTACACCTTC.

The chain couples TRBV27 to TRBJ2-7; the D gene is possibly TRBD1 (6 bases). V lost 2 bases and J lost 6, with 14 bases in between. The germline gives CDR1 MNHEY, CDR2 SMNVEV (reference sequence). The CDR3 sequence is 14 residues long. In nucleotides, the CDR3 is TGTGCCAGCAGTTTAAGGGGACAAGGTGCCGAGCAGTACTTC. Its translation is CASSLRGQGAEQYF.

The V call is TRBV28, the J call TRBJ1-5, with D perhaps matching TRBD1 (6 bases). Germline CDR1 reads MDHEN; CDR2 reads SYDVKM. CDR3 length: 13 residues. The V gene lost 2 bases and the J gene lost 15 bases, with 17 bases spanning the gap. This chain's CDR3 is CASSLLVGGHLHF. Here the CDR3 DNA reads TGTGCCAGCAGTTTACTGGTTGGGGGACACTTGCATTTT.

In this sample, this clone turned up a few times. This rearrangement joins TRBV28 to TRBJ1-4; unclear D gene. The germline V gene has CDR1 MDHEN and CDR2 SYDVKM. V lost 5 bases and J lost 8, with 15 bases in between. The length of the CDR3 is 14 residues. CDR3 residues: CASSLPDREEKLFF. CDR3 DNA sequence: TGTGCCAGCAGTCTACCGGACCGGGAGGAAAAACTGTTTTTT.

This clone was seen just once. The J gene is TRBJ1-3, the V gene TRBV28; D may be TRBD1 (6 bases). The CDR3 extends over 13 amino acids. Trimming took off 10 bases at V and 1 base at J, with 11 bases between the two ends. Germline V gives CDR1 MDHEN, CDR2 SYDVKM. CDR3 region: CATRDTSGNTIYF. In DNA form, the CDR3 reads TGTGCCACCCGGGACACTTCTGGAAACACCATATATTTT.